The clone carrying this T cell receptor (beta chain) has more than one count but fewer than ten. The target antigen is unknown. The CDR3 extends over 16 amino acids. V was cut by 1 base and J by 4 bases, with 16 bases left in between. Looked up from germline, CDR1 is WNHNN and CDR2 is SYGVQD (reference sequence). This entry comes from a study of cytomegalovirus exposure and HLA in healthy donors. Whole-study results and caveats: In an earlier analysis, in 540 or so donors, most V segments appeared productive either ~90% or ~30% of the time. Later on, an analysis showed TCR association rates differing by HLA locus, with DRB1 the most and HLA-C the fewest. A further, later analysis showed that HLA-associated TCR beta chains (compared with equally common others) were more clonally expanded.

13 Jbeta primers and 60 Vbeta primers were used for the PCR. This table comes from immunoSEQ multiplex PCR, and its TCRdb copy is limited to in-frame clones, with some not included. The table includes 95,000 to 150,000 clones, approximately 76% detected once. The sequencing sample was made of PBMCs. The clonotype originates from a man in his 60s in good health and CMV-seropositive. The V gene is TRBV10-1, the J gene TRBJ1-1; D gene ambiguous. CDR3 protein: CASSEFPGPAGTEAFF. The CDR3 DNA reads as TGCGCCAGCAGTGAGTTTCCAGGTCCGGCGGGCACTGAAGCTTTCTTT.